These 9 T cell receptor beta chains were sequenced from one sample in a study of blood T cell repertoires in COVID-19. Sequencing was performed with immunoSEQ multiplex PCR; in TCRdb, only in-frame clones are kept and a portion is missing. The sample includes roughly 100,000 clones, 86% of them seen just once. Sequences were obtained from peripheral blood. Every receptor here comes from a woman older than 75 with acute or convalescent COVID-19.

This rearrangement joins TRBV11-3 to TRBJ1-3, with D hard to call. Per the germline V gene, CDR1 is SGHNT and CDR2 is YENEEA. Trimming removed 1 base at V and 7 bases at J, with 5 bases between. The CDR3 spans 12 residues. This CDR3 reads CASSLVANTIYF. CDR3 DNA: TGTGCCAGCAGCTTAGTGGCCAACACCATATATTTT. Drawing the rest from reference TRBV11-3 and TRBJ1-3, the complete variable domain is EAGVVQSPRYKIIEKKQPVAFWCNPISGHNTLYWYLQNLGQGPELLIRYENEEAVDDSQLPKDRFSAERLKGVDSTLKIQPAELGDSAVYLCASSLVANTIYFGEGSWLTVV.

The CDR3 sequence: CAISEGRGNQPQHF. DNA of the CDR3: TGTGCCATCAGTGAGGGGCGAGGCAATCAGCCCCAGCATTTT. The V call is TRBV10-3, the J call TRBJ1-5; D gene uncertain. There are 14 residues in the CDR3. Between the trimmed V and J ends, which lost 2 bases and 2 bases, there was a span of 7 bases. Germline V gene lookup returns CDR1 ENHRY and CDR2 SYGVKD.

The chain has TRBV10-3 and TRBJ1-6; no firm D call. CDR3 length equals 14 residues. Germline V gene data show CDR1 as ENHRY and CDR2 as SYGVKD. V was trimmed by 2 bases and J by 10 bases, leaving 12 bases between them. The CDR3 DNA follows: TGTGCCATCAGTGAGCTGATGTTCGGGTCACCCCTCCACTTT. Translated: CAISELMFGSPLHF.

This chain connects TRBV5-1 to TRBJ2-1, with 9 bases lining up with TRBD2. Per germline, CDR1 SGHRS and CDR2 YFSETQ. V was pared by 0 bases and J by 6 bases, with 4 bases of the junction left unmatched. This CDR3 is 15 amino acids long. In nucleotides, the CDR3 is TGCGCCAGCAGCTTGGGAGGCGGGGGGGCCAATGAGCAGTTCTTC. Residues: CASSLGGGGANEQFF.

This clone occurred once. This chain uses TRBV12-3 or TRBV12-4 with TRBJ2-7; TRBD1 agrees at 8 bases. V trimming: 6 bases; J trimming: 7 bases; junction bases outside the gene matches: 8. The CDR3 runs 13 residues. The CDR3 region is CASSFTGGGEQYF. The DNA of the CDR3 is TGTGCCAGCAGCTTCACAGGGGGTGGTGAGCAGTACTTC.

This sequence joins TRBV30 and TRBJ1-6, with a possible D match to TRBD1 (5 bases). Germline lookup yields CDR1 GTSNPN and CDR2 SVGIG (reference sequence). V lost 4 bases and J 3 bases, leaving 10 bases between the germline ends. The CDR3 sequence is 14 residues long. Written as DNA, the CDR3 is TGTGCCTGGACGCGGGGCAACTATAATTCACCCCTCCACTTT. It translates to CAWTRGNYNSPLHF.

DNA for the CDR3: TGCGCCAGCAGCTTGGAGACAGGGGGCCGGGGGAGAGAAGCTTTCTTT. It specifies CASSLETGGRGREAFF. The chain employs TRBV5-1 and TRBJ1-1, with TRBD1 identical over 10 bases. The trim removed 0 bases at V and 8 bases at J, leaving 10 bases unmatched. The CDR3 has 16 residues. Germline lookup yields CDR1 SGHRS and CDR2 YFSETQ. The whole variable domain, filled in from reference TRBV5-1 and TRBJ1-1, reads KAGVTQTPRYLIKTRGQQVTLSCSPISGHRSVSWYQQTPGQGLQFLFEYFSETQRNKGNFPGRFSGRQFSNSRSEMNVSTLELGDSALYLCASSLETGGRGREAFFGQGTRLTVV.

The chain is built from TRBV7-2 and TRBJ2-2; D call uncertain. CDR1 is SGHTA, CDR2 FQGNSA, per germline. Trimming stripped 5 bases from V and 7 bases from J, with 11 bases between. The length of the CDR3 is 13 residues. CDR3 sequence (DNA): TGTGCCAGCAGCCGGGTCGTGAGCGGGGAGCTGTTTTTT. Protein: CASSRVVSGELFF.

The chain is built from TRBV7-2 and TRBJ1-3; 12 bases agree with TRBD1. After removal of 6 bases from V and 0 bases from J, the junction contained 9 bases not matched to a gene. The CDR3 sequence is 18 residues long. In germline, CDR1 is SGHTA, CDR2 FQGNSA. The CDR3 reads CASRPGTGGLFSGNTIYF. CDR3 DNA: TGTGCCAGCAGGCCCGGGACAGGGGGCCTTTTCTCTGGAAACACCATATATTTT. Drawing the rest from reference TRBV7-2 and TRBJ1-3, the complete variable domain is GAGVSQSPSNKVTEKGKDVELRCDPISGHTALYWYRQSLGQGLEFLIYFQGNSAPDKSGLPSDRFSAERTGGSVSTLTIQRTQQEDSAVYLCASRPGTGGLFSGNTIYFGEGSWLTVV.